Listed below are T cell receptor beta chains from one sample, sequenced in a study of vaccination and CD4 T cells after COVID-19. TCRdb fed the PCR reads into MiXCR, producing one record per CDR3 protein. Of about 18,000 distinct CDR3 sequences in the sample, around 80% are singletons; the top ten hold approximately 16%. These TCRs are of unknown antigen specificity. This specimen was CD4+ T cells from blood, cultured in vitro, taken after SARS-CoV-2 vaccination. These receptors all stem from a human donor who received a COVID-19 vaccine. Each CDR3 is given with its conserved first and last residue. D genes are given only for firm matches. Some rows have no size entry. The others give once, few or many, or a class for an expanded clone.

V	J	size	D	DNA	CDR3
TRBV5-1	TRBJ1-1	-	-	TGCGCCAGCAGCTTCGGAAGGGACCACACTGAAGCTTTCTTT	CASSFGRDHTEAFF
TRBV12-1	TRBJ2-7	few	-	TGTGCCAGCAGCTTTTTAGGCAGTACCTACGAGCAGTACTTC	CASSFLGSTYEQYF
TRBV19	TRBJ1-5	-	-	TGTGCCAGTAGTATTTCGGGCCAGCCCCAGCATTTT	CASSISGQPQHF
TRBV12-3/TRBV12-4	TRBJ2-2	-	-	TGTGCCAGCAGTTTGGGTATCCCCGGGGAGCTGTTTTTT	CASSLGIPGELFF
TRBV6-1	TRBJ1-2	-	TRBD1	TGTGCCAGCAGTACCCCGGGACAGAGGTTTAATGGCTACACCTTC	CASSTPGQRFNGYTF
TRBV2	TRBJ1-2	few	-	TGTGCCAGCAATGGCAAGGGTCCGAACTATGGCTACACCTTC	CASNGKGPNYGYTF
TRBV20-1	TRBJ1-5	-	-	TGCAGTGCTACCCTCGTGGGAGGGCAGAGTCAGCCCCAGCATTTT	CSATLVGGQSQPQHF
TRBV19	TRBJ1-5	-	-	TGTGCCAGTAGTATTGGCGACACATATAGCAATCAGCCCCAGCATTTT	CASSIGDTYSNQPQHF
TRBV20-1	TRBJ1-1	-	-	TGCAGTGCTAGAGGGCCAGGGCTGGAAGCTTTCTTT	CSARGPGLEAFF
TRBV6-1	TRBJ2-7	-	TRBD2	TGTGCCAGCAGAAGAGCGGGGAGCCTTTCCTACGAGCAGTACTTC	CASRRAGSLSYEQYF
TRBV25-1	TRBJ1-1	-	-	TGTGCCAGCAGTGAATATGGCAGGGGCACTGAAGCTTTCTTT	CASSEYGRGTEAFF
TRBV6-1	TRBJ2-5	-	TRBD2	TGTGCCAGCAGGGTGACTAGCGGGGGGGAGTACCAAGAGACCCAGTACTTC	CASRVTSGGEYQETQYF
TRBV6-5	TRBJ1-1	-	-	TGTGCCAGCAGTTACTCGAGGGGCAGGGGAGAAGCTTTCTTT	CASSYSRGRGEAFF
TRBV30	TRBJ1-2	-	-	TGTGCCTGGAGTGTCGGCTATGGCTACACCTTC	CAWSVGYGYTF
TRBV9	TRBJ1-6	-	-	TGTGCCAGCAGCGTAGGCTCCTATAATTCACCCCTCCACTTT	CASSVGSYNSPLHF
TRBV2	TRBJ2-3	-	-	TGTGCCAGCAGTGAACACCTTGACTACTCCTACCCAGATACGCAGTATTTT	CASSEHLDYSYPDTQYF
TRBV29-1	TRBJ1-2	-	TRBD1	TGCAGCGTAGACAGGGGAGCGGATGGCTACACCTTC	CSVDRGADGYTF
TRBV6-1	TRBJ2-3	-	TRBD2	TGTGCCAGCATTGGACTAGACCTGATCACAGATACGCAGTATTTT	CASIGLDLITDTQYF
TRBV24-1	TRBJ2-5	-	-	TGTGCCACCAGTGATTTGGGTCAGGGGTACCAAGAGACCCAGTACTTC	CATSDLGQGYQETQYF
TRBV20-1	TRBJ1-2	-	-	TGCAGTGCTAGGATGATCGGTGGTGGCTACACCTTC	CSARMIGGGYTF
TRBV12-3/TRBV12-4	TRBJ2-3	few	TRBD2	TGTGCCAGCAGTTATCGGGGGGGGGCTGATACGCAGTATTTT	CASSYRGGADTQYF
TRBV19	TRBJ2-3	-	-	TGTGCCAGTAGTATAAGCCGAGCCCGCGATACGCAGTATTTT	CASSISRARDTQYF
TRBV6-1	TRBJ2-7	-	-	TGTGCCAGCAGTGAAGCGAGGTACGAGCAGTACTTC	CASSEARYEQYF
TRBV6-1	TRBJ2-7	-	TRBD1	TGTGCCAGCAGTGAATGGACAGGGTCAACCTACGAGCAGTACTTC	CASSEWTGSTYEQYF
TRBV5-1	TRBJ1-2	-	TRBD1	TGCGCCAGCAGCTTGACGGGACAGGGGAACTATGGCTACACCTTC	CASSLTGQGNYGYTF
TRBV27	TRBJ2-3	-	-	TGTGCCAGCTCTCGCATGGGAGCTCCTAGCACAGATACGCAGTATTTT	CASSRMGAPSTDTQYF
TRBV2	TRBJ1-2	-	TRBD1	TGTGCCAGCAGTTCGGACAGGGACTATGGCTACACCTTC	CASSSDRDYGYTF
TRBV7-8	TRBJ1-4	-	-	TGTGCCAGCAGCTTAGCGTGGGCAGGGGAGGGCCTTGAAAAACTGTTTTTT	CASSLAWAGEGLEKLFF
TRBV20-1	TRBJ1-5	-	TRBD1	TGCAGTGCTAACGACCAAGACAGGGCTCGGAAGCCCCAGCATTTT	CSANDQDRARKPQHF
TRBV6-5	TRBJ1-3	-	TRBD1	TGTGCCAGCAGTTACGACAGGGTCGGAAACACCATATATTTT	CASSYDRVGNTIYF
TRBV20-1	TRBJ2-5	-	-	TGCAGTGCTTTGCCGAAAGAGACCCAGTACTTC	CSALPKETQYF
TRBV27	TRBJ2-5	-	-	TGTGCCAGCAGTTTATCGACCCGGGACGGTGACCAAGAGACCCAGTACTTC	CASSLSTRDGDQETQYF
TRBV2	TRBJ2-2	-	-	TGTGCCAGCAGTGGACTAGCGAACACCGGGGAGCTGTTTTTT	CASSGLANTGELFF
TRBV7-8	TRBJ2-1	-	-	TGTGCCAGCAGCGTAGAGCCCCCAGGGGTAAAGCAGTTCTTC	CASSVEPPGVKQFF
TRBV14	TRBJ2-7	-	-	TGTGCCAGCAGCCAAGATGTTGGCAGCTCCTACGAGCAGTACTTC	CASSQDVGSSYEQYF
TRBV20-1	TRBJ1-5	-	TRBD1	TGCAGTGCTAGACGAGGTGACAGGGGACAACCCCAGCATTTT	CSARRGDRGQPQHF
TRBV10-3	TRBJ1-2	-	-	TGTGCCATCAGTGGGCAGGTCTATGGCTACACCTTC	CAISGQVYGYTF
TRBV10-1	TRBJ2-3	-	-	TGCGCCAGCAGTGAGAGGGGCACTAGCACAGATACGCAGTATTTT	CASSERGTSTDTQYF
TRBV30	TRBJ1-6	few	-	TGTGCCTCGACAATCACAGGGAGGACCTATAATTCACCCCTCCACTTT	CASTITGRTYNSPLHF
TRBV30	TRBJ1-3	-	-	TGTGCCTGGAGTAGGATGCAGATCTCTGGAAACACCATATATTTT	CAWSRMQISGNTIYF
TRBV24-1	TRBJ1-5	-	-	TGTGCCACCAGTGAACGGGCAGGGGGCAATCAGCCCCAGCATTTT	CATSERAGGNQPQHF
TRBV6-5	TRBJ2-5	few	-	TGTGCCAGCAGTTACTCGGGCGGGACGGCATCCCAAGAGACCCAGTACTTC	CASSYSGGTASQETQYF
TRBV7-8	TRBJ1-2	-	-	TGTGCCAGCAGCTTCGAGGGGGGGATGAATACTAACTATGGCTACACCTTC	CASSFEGGMNTNYGYTF
TRBV20-1	TRBJ1-2	-	TRBD1	TGCAGTGCGAGAGTCACAGGGGGCTGGGGGGGCTACACCTTC	CSARVTGGWGGYTF
TRBV30	TRBJ1-5	-	-	TGTGCCTGGTCAGGGGTTTTCGGCAATCAGCCCCAGCATTTT	CAWSGVFGNQPQHF
TRBV30	TRBJ1-2	-	-	TGTGCCTGGAAACCTCCGGGGGACTTGGGTGGCTACACCTTC	CAWKPPGDLGGYTF
TRBV7-8	TRBJ2-7	few	-	TGTGCCAGCAGCTGGGGCAGGGTCTACGAGCAGTACTTC	CASSWGRVYEQYF
TRBV19	TRBJ2-1	-	TRBD1	TGTGCCAGTAGACCCTCTTCGGGACAGGGTACGAACAATGAGCAGTTCTTC	CASRPSSGQGTNNEQFF
TRBV2	TRBJ1-6	-	-	TGTGCCAGCAGTAGGACACGGAGTTCACCCCTCCACTTT	CASSRTRSSPLHF
TRBV27	TRBJ2-5	-	-	TGTGCCAGCAGATCGGGCGGAGGGGAGACCCAGTACTTC	CASRSGGGETQYF
TRBV6-5	TRBJ1-2	-	-	TGTGCCAGCAGTTGGAACAGGGAGGTTCGCTACACCTTC	CASSWNREVRYTF
TRBV2	TRBJ1-2	few	-	TGTGCCAGCAGTCCACGGACAGATGGCTACACCTTC	CASSPRTDGYTF
TRBV2	TRBJ2-5	-	-	TGTGCCAGCACCGACAAAGGACGAAGAGAGACCCAGTACTTC	CASTDKGRRETQYF
TRBV7-3	TRBJ1-2	-	TRBD1	TGTGCCAGCAGCCCCACAGGGGAGGGGTATGGCTACACCTTC	CASSPTGEGYGYTF
TRBV6-1	TRBJ1-5	-	-	TGTGCCAGCAGGGGGGGGTTAGGAGCGCCCCAGCATTTT	CASRGGLGAPQHF
TRBV9	TRBJ1-5	-	TRBD1	TGTGCCAGCAGCGAGGGACAGACACCGGGACAGCCCCAGCATTTT	CASSEGQTPGQPQHF
TRBV20-1	TRBJ1-1	-	TRBD1	TGCAGTGCTAGCCAGCCAGGGGGGCGCATGAACACTGAAGCTTTCTTT	CSASQPGGRMNTEAFF
TRBV28	TRBJ1-2	-	TRBD1	TGTGCCAGCAGGTTACAGGGGTTCTATGGCTACACCTTC	CASRLQGFYGYTF